This T cell receptor beta chain was documented in a study of molecular identifiers for immune sequencing clone quantification. This CDR3 is built from 14 residues. The ends lost 7 bases at V and 3 bases at J; junction bases unmatched: 6. Germline V gene data show CDR1 as SNHLY and CDR2 as FYNNEI. This clonotype was counted only a few times. The antigen is undetermined. Notes on the study in general: Over 99% of effector molecules, yet under 1% of naive-cell molecules, were held by clones above 20 RNA copies.

One entry per CDR3 protein, called by TCRdb with MiXCR from the PCR reads. This sample yields hundreds of thousands of distinct CDR3 sequences, of which about 25% are seen a single time; roughly 0.83% belongs to the top ten. This TCR was sampled from a human donor in good health. Some libraries in this study had Jurkat cell RNA spiked in. This chain connects TRBV2 to TRBJ2-5; 9 bases map to TRBD2. The sequencing sample was made of naive CD8+ T cells from blood, with Jurkat cell RNA spiked in. Stated subset: FACS-sorted CD8+CD4-CCR7+CD45RA+ naive T cells. In nucleotides, the CDR3 is TGTGCCAGCACAGAGCGGGGGGCAAAAGAGACCCAGTACTTC. Its protein is CASTERGAKETQYF.